Sequencing of this TCR beta chain was carried out in a study of CD8 T cells in Susac syndrome. TCR beta from blood CD8+ and CD4+ T cells was sequenced. This CDR3 comprises 17 residues. V trimming: 2 bases; J trimming: 4 bases; junction bases outside the gene matches: 4. Germline V gene data show CDR1 as SGHAT and CDR2 as FQNNGV. As to this clonotype: The antigen remains undetermined.

Study-level points and caveats: When the CD4+ T cell repertoires of patients with Susac syndrome were examined, they did not show any clonal expansion.

It was with random hexamers that roughly 0.45 to 1 ug RNA was reverse transcribed. Across 54 Vbeta and 13 Jbeta, immunoSEQ multiplex PCR amplified TCR beta CDR3. MiXCR, applied by TCRdb to the immunoSEQ multiplex PCR reads, yields one record per CDR3 protein. The data hold about 180,000 distinct CDR3 sequences, with just under 95% observed a single time. Sequences were obtained from CD4+ T cells from PBMCs. The receptor's source is a human donor with Susac syndrome. V usage is TRBV11-2 and J usage is TRBJ2-2, with 13 bases aligning to TRBD2. CDR3 amino acids: CASSLTSGRVATGELFF. The DNA of the CDR3 is TGTGCCAGCAGCTTAACTAGCGGGAGGGTCGCCACCGGGGAGCTGTTTTTT.